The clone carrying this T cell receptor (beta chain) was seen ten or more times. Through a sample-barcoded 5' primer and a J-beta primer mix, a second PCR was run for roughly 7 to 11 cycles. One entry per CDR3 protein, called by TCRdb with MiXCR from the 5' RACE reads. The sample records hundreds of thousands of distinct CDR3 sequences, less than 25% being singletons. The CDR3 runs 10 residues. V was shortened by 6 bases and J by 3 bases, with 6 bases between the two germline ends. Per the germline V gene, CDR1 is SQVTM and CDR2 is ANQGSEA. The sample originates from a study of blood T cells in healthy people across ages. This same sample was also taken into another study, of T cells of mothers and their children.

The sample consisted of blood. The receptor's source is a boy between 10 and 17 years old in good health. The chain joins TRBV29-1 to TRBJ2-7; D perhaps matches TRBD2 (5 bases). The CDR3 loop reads CSVGDYEQYF. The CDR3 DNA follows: TGCAGCGTGGGAGACTACGAGCAGTACTTC.